The TCR beta chain described here comes from a study of OX40 agonist ivuxolimab in advanced cancers. Study-level background: Ivuxolimab is an agonistic anti-OX40 (CD134) antibody, and patients were treated with it. Overall study results and limits: There was clonal expansion of CD4+ and CD8+ blood T cells by week 6 at 0.1 to 3.0 mg/kg. Among T cells, CD8+ cells averaged more expanded clones than CD4+ cells.

Notes on this clone: What it binds is unknown.

The method was immunoSEQ multiplex PCR; TCRdb's version includes in-frame clones alone and lacks a portion of them. The top ten hold less than 3% of the sample, which has tens of thousands of clones, approximately 88% seen once. This CDR3 has 17 residues. Trimming cost V 1 base and J 9 bases, with 22 bases left between them. Germline V gene sequence: CDR1 SGHTA, CDR2 FQGNSA. The sequenced sample was CD4+ or CD8+ T cells sorted from blood, obtained in a trial of the OX40 agonist ivuxolimab. V gene TRBV7-2 combines with J gene TRBJ1-3; the D gene is possibly TRBD1 (6 bases). This TCR derives from an adult with an advanced solid tumor such as melanoma, head and neck, liver or kidney cancer. CDR3 nucleotide sequence: TGTGCCAGCAGCTTAGGGCTCCCGACAGGAAAATCGTCCACCATATATTTT. It is translated as CASSLGLPTGKSSTIYF.